These 16 T cell receptor beta chains share one sample of origin, sequenced in a study of blood T cell repertoires in COVID-19. Produced via immunoSEQ multiplex PCR; TCRdb's table is partial and in-frame only. The table lists roughly 97,000 clones, around 87% of them singletons, with roughly 21% in the top ten. The sample taken for sequencing was peripheral blood. The receptors shown here come from a human donor in a cohort sampled during active COVID-19.

This clone appeared once. Other DNA sequences from this sample encode an identical CDR3 as well. The chain couples TRBV9 to TRBJ1-3; D call uncertain. The CDR3 runs to 12 residues. Germline V gene lookup returns CDR1 SGDLS and CDR2 YYNGEE. The V end was cut by 4 bases, the J end by 3 bases, with 5 bases between. The CDR3 DNA reads TGTGCCAGCAGCCCCCGTGGAAACACCATATATTTT. Translated: CASSPRGNTIYF.

The chain employs TRBV5-1 and TRBJ2-5, with TRBD2 matching over 10 bases. V lost 3 bases, J lost 3 bases, and 14 bases stayed unmatched. The V gene's germline CDR1 is SGHRS and CDR2 YFSETQ. The CDR3 contains 18 residues. The CDR3 sequence: CASSSDRASGSLKETQYF. The CDR3 DNA sequence: TGCGCCAGCAGCTCCGATAGGGCTAGCGGGAGTTTGAAAGAGACCCAGTACTTC.

The chain recombines TRBV6-5 with TRBJ1-3; D not resolved. This CDR3 is built from 16 residues. Per germline, CDR1 MNHEY and CDR2 SVGAGI. V was trimmed by 1 base and J by 0 bases, leaving 10 bases between them. CDR3 loop: CASSYYRGISGNTIYF. Written as DNA, the CDR3 is TGTGCCAGCAGTTACTACCGGGGAATCTCTGGAAACACCATATATTTT.

This chain joins TRBV28 and TRBJ1-2, with 9 bases lining up with TRBD1. Germline CDR1 MDHEN, CDR2 SYDVKM. With V trimmed by 3 bases and J by 5 bases, 7 bases remained unmatched. The length of the CDR3 is 15 residues. CDR3 sequence: CASSFPRGQGYGYTF. The CDR3 DNA is TGTGCCAGCAGTTTCCCCAGGGGACAGGGATATGGCTACACCTTC.

V is TRBV5-4 and J is TRBJ2-3, with TRBD1 identical over 7 bases. Looked up from germline, CDR1 is SGHNT and CDR2 is YYREEE (reference sequence). V gave up 4 bases and J gave up 1 base; unmatched junction bases: 6. The CDR3 extends over 15 amino acids. The CDR3 coding sequence is TGTGCCAGCAGCACCGACAGGGTTCGCACAGATACGCAGTATTTT. It encodes CASSTDRVRTDTQYF.

This clone was seen more than once but under ten times. V and J are TRBV28 and TRBJ1-4; D perhaps matches TRBD1 (5 bases). The germline V and J ends were trimmed by 5 bases and 4 bases, with 14 bases remaining between them. Germline V CDR1 and CDR2: MDHEN, SYDVKM. This CDR3 spans 15 amino acids. CDR3 nucleotides: TGTGCCAGCAGTGTATTTGACAGCGTTAATGAAAAACTGTTTTTT. Translating it yields CASSVFDSVNEKLFF.

Here the CDR3 DNA reads TGCGCCAGCAGTCCCAGGGGTCCCGCCGTCTATCGGACAGGGGAGTATCGGAAACTGTTTTTT. This translates into CASSPRGPAVYRTGEYRKLFF. This rearrangement joins TRBV10-2 to TRBJ1-4; 9 bases match TRBD1. Germline V lookup: CDR1 WSHSY, CDR2 SAAADI. This CDR3 has 21 residues. V lost 5 bases and J lost 11; bases outside the gene matches: 30.

The V gene is TRBV5-6, the J gene TRBJ2-5; 9 bases fit TRBD1. The CDR3 extends over 19 amino acids. The V segment lost 4 bases and the J segment 2 bases; nucleotides outside the gene matches: 18. Germline loops: CDR1 SGHDT, CDR2 YYEEEE. CDR3 loop: CASSRRWDRAGRLQETQYF. The CDR3 DNA is TGTGCCAGCAGCCGCCGATGGGACAGGGCAGGACGGCTACAAGAGACCCAGTACTTC.

This sequence joins TRBV9 and TRBJ2-7, with TRBD2 matching over 14 bases. J was trimmed by 2 bases and V by 4 bases; bases with no gene match: 11. Looked up from germline, CDR1 is SGDLS and CDR2 is YYNGEE. The CDR3 loop spans 18 amino acids. The chain's CDR3 is CASSSTPGLAGVTYEQYF. In DNA form, the CDR3 reads TGTGCCAGCAGCTCGACACCGGGACTAGCGGGAGTTACCTACGAGCAGTACTTC.

V gene TRBV7-2 combines with J gene TRBJ2-5; D is undetermined. CDR1 SGHTA and CDR2 FQGNSA come from the germline V gene. The CDR3 totals 12 residues. V lost 2 bases and J lost 5, with 6 bases in between. DNA of the CDR3: TGTGCCAGCAGCTTATCTGTGGAGACCCAGTACTTC. Residues: CASSLSVETQYF.

The V gene is TRBV4-2, the J gene TRBJ2-3; D is possibly TRBD1 (6 bases). Deletions cut 4 bases from V and 2 bases from J, with 10 bases between. From germline, CDR1 is LGHNA and CDR2 YNFKEQ. The length of the CDR3 is 14 residues. CDR3 in amino acids: CASSRRTDTDTQYF. The CDR3, as DNA: TGTGCCAGCAGCCGCCGGACAGACACAGATACGCAGTATTTT.

The chain recombines TRBV7-6 with TRBJ2-3; 13 positions agree with TRBD2. From germline, CDR1 is SGHVS and CDR2 FNYEAQ. This CDR3 is 16 amino acids long. The V segment lost 4 bases and the J segment 1 base; nucleotides outside the gene matches: 2. This chain's CDR3 is CASSWTSGRGTDTQYF. In DNA, the CDR3 is TGTGCCAGCAGCTGGACTAGCGGGAGAGGCACAGATACGCAGTATTTT.

J is TRBJ2-3 and V is TRBV7-2; D is unclear. Germline CDR1 SGHTA, CDR2 FQGNSA. The ends were cut back, 4 bases at V and 1 base at J, with 6 bases in the middle. This CDR3 region has 13 residues. The CDR3 DNA follows: TGTGCCAGCAGCTATCTAGGCACAGATACGCAGTATTTT. As protein: CASSYLGTDTQYF.

The chain employs TRBV19 and TRBJ2-1; 9 bases align to TRBD1. V shed 5 bases, J shed 7 bases, and the junction held 12 bases outside the gene matches. The CDR3 runs to 16 residues. From germline, CDR1 is LNHDA and CDR2 SQIVND (reference sequence). DNA for the CDR3: TGTGCCAGTAGTCTTCCTTGGGACAGGGTTTTGAATGAGCAGTTCTTC. Protein product: CASSLPWDRVLNEQFF.

The chain carries TRBV18 and TRBJ1-1; tentatively, D is TRBD1 (5 bases). The CDR3 extends over 14 amino acids. Trimming shortened V by 1 base and J by 0 bases, and 6 bases separated the two germline ends. Germline CDR1 is KGHSH and CDR2 is LQKENI. The CDR3 sequence is CASSPQGLNTEAFF. DNA for the CDR3: TGTGCCAGCTCACCACAGGGGCTGAACACTGAAGCTTTCTTT.

The chain has TRBV20-1 and TRBJ2-7, with D possibly being TRBD1 (5 bases). Deletions cut 7 bases from V and 2 bases from J, with 9 bases between. Germline V gene sequence: CDR1 DFQATT, CDR2 SNEGSKA (reference sequence). The CDR3 consists of 11 residues. CDR3 region: CSDQGPYEQYF. The CDR3 DNA sequence: TGCAGTGACCAGGGCCCCTACGAGCAGTACTTC.